The 21 T cell receptor beta chains below come from one sample, sequenced in a study of CD8+ T cells in alopecia areata. Investigators isolated RNA and reverse transcribed it into cDNA to act as the sequencing template. Clones were read by immunoSEQ multiplex PCR, and TCRdb kept only the in-frame ones, dropping some. The sample includes about 30,000 clones, approximately 60% seen only once; the top ten take approximately 18%. Sequencing was done on a sample of NKG2D-high CD8+ T cells sorted from blood. The receptors derive from a human donor with alopecia areata.

The chain combines TRBV10-3 with TRBJ2-5, with 9 positions matching TRBD1. In germline, CDR1 is ENHRY, CDR2 SYGVKD. The CDR3 totals 15 residues. Losses at the gene ends were 10 bases for V and 4 bases for J; bases not matched to a gene: 13. CDR3 sequence (DNA): TGTGCCACGGAAACTGGACAGGGGTATGCAGAGACCCAGTACTTC. It yields the protein CATETGQGYAETQYF.

The rearrangement joins TRBV5-4 to TRBJ2-7; D gene ambiguous. CDR1 and CDR2 from the germline V gene are SGHNT and YYREEE (reference sequence). This CDR3 region has 15 residues. Trimming left V 1 base short and J 5 bases short, with 16 bases between. CDR3 sequence: CASSLKGWVEDEQYF. The CDR3 DNA reads as TGTGCCAGCAGCTTGAAAGGATGGGTAGAGGACGAGCAGTACTTC.

This chain connects TRBV29-1 to TRBJ2-1; 8 bases are shared with TRBD1. The CDR3 length is 16 residues. V trimming: 4 bases; J trimming: 6 bases; junction bases outside the gene matches: 14. Germline V lookup: CDR1 SQVTM, CDR2 ANQGSEA. CDR3 residues: CSVGIGPDRVVNEQFF. In nucleotides, the CDR3 is TGCAGCGTTGGGATCGGTCCGGACAGGGTGGTCAATGAGCAGTTCTTC.

The chain is built from TRBV15 and TRBJ2-1; D tentatively fits TRBD1 or TRBD2 (6 bases each). The CDR3 totals 14 residues. Germline CDR1 and CDR2: LNHNV and YYDKDF (reference sequence). The V end was cut by 1 base, the J end by 8 bases, with 12 bases between. CDR3 amino acids: CATSRVARGDEQFF. CDR3 in DNA: TGTGCCACCAGCAGAGTGGCGAGGGGGGATGAGCAGTTCTTC.

This clone was counted once. The rearrangement links TRBV28 to TRBJ2-7, with D maybe TRBD1 (5 bases). The CDR3 has 11 amino acids. Germline values: CDR1 MDHEN, CDR2 SYDVKM. V was pared by 6 bases and J by 6 bases, with 9 bases between. The CDR3 DNA sequence: TGTGCCAGCAGGGATGACAGCGAGCAGTACTTC. This translates into CASRDDSEQYF.

This clone was observed once. This chain joins TRBV5-4 and TRBJ2-3, with D possibly matching TRBD2 (6 bases). V was cut by 4 bases and J by 0 bases, with 12 bases left in between. The CDR3 length is 15 residues. The germline V gene has CDR1 SGHNT and CDR2 YYREEE (reference sequence). The CDR3, as DNA: TGTGCCAGCAGCCGCAGGAGGGAAAGCACAGATACGCAGTATTTT. Protein sequence: CASSRRRESTDTQYF. Full variable domain (rest looked up from reference TRBV5-4 and TRBJ2-3): ETGVTQSPTHLIKTRGQQVTLRCSSQSGHNTVSWYQQALGQGPQFIFQYYREEENGRGNFPPRFSGLQFPNYSSELNVNALELDDSALYLCASSRRRESTDTQYFGPGTRLTVL.

The chain links TRBV13 to TRBJ2-4; TRBD1 matches at 8 bases. The V segment lost 4 bases and the J segment 8 bases; nucleotides outside the gene matches: 4. Germline lookup yields CDR1 PRHDT and CDR2 FYEKMQ (reference sequence). CDR3 length: 13 residues. The CDR3 region is CASSSQGAYIQYF. The CDR3 DNA reads TGTGCCAGCAGCTCGCAGGGGGCTTACATTCAGTACTTC.

The chain joins TRBV14 to TRBJ1-2; 7 bases align to TRBD1. With V trimmed by 0 bases and J by 10 bases, 17 bases remained unmatched. The germline CDR1 and CDR2 sequences are SGHDN and FVKESK. The CDR3 has 17 residues. CDR3 sequence (DNA): TGTGCCAGCAGCCAAGATTCGGGACCGGGACAGAGAATATACTACACCTTC. This sequence encodes CASSQDSGPGQRIYYTF.

V gene TRBV6-1 combines with J gene TRBJ2-5, with D possibly TRBD1 on 6 matching bases. Trimming took 6 bases from V and 3 from J, leaving 17 bases between them. This CDR3 contains 15 residues. CDR1 is MNHNS and CDR2 is SASEGT in the germline V gene. The CDR3: CASRAGTHREETQYF. CDR3 bases: TGTGCCAGCAGAGCCGGGACCCACAGGGAAGAGACCCAGTACTTC.

This clone was detected only a few times. The chain combines TRBV30 with TRBJ2-3; 7 bases are a match to TRBD1. Germline CDR1 GTSNPN, CDR2 SVGIG (reference sequence). V lost 2 bases to trimming and J lost 9 bases; unmatched junction nucleotides: 2. This CDR3 contains 11 residues. In DNA form, the CDR3 reads TGTGCCTGGAGTACAGGGGACACGCAGTATTTT. It specifies CAWSTGDTQYF.

The CDR3: CASSLEDGRGFGEKLFF. The CDR3 DNA is TGTGCCAGCAGCTTAGAGGATGGACGGGGGTTTGGTGAAAAACTGTTTTTT. The gene calls are TRBV7-2 and TRBJ1-4, with a weak D call TRBD1 (5 bases). The ends were cut back, 1 base at V and 7 bases at J, with 19 bases in the middle. Per germline, CDR1 SGHTA and CDR2 FQGNSA. The CDR3 extends over 17 amino acids.

The chain links TRBV4-1 to TRBJ2-1, with 10 bases aligning to TRBD1. The length of the CDR3 is 15 residues. The V and J ends lost 3 bases and 8 bases, in that order; junction bases with no gene match: 7. The germline gives CDR1 MGHRA, CDR2 YSYEKL. The CDR3 loop is CASSHGTGERYEQFF. The CDR3 DNA reads TGCGCCAGCAGCCACGGGACAGGGGAACGGTATGAGCAGTTCTTC.

The chain combines TRBV25-1 with TRBJ1-2, with 8 bases fitting TRBD1. Germline V lookup: CDR1 MGHDK, CDR2 SYGVNS. The CDR3 consists of 16 residues. V lost 3 bases to trimming and J lost 7 bases; unmatched junction nucleotides: 13. The CDR3 DNA reads TGTGCCAGCAGTGATCATAAACAGGGGGAGCATGCTGGCTACACCTTC. Its protein product is CASSDHKQGEHAGYTF.

For this clone: A far larger clone lies a single base away; this is likely a read error. The chain uses TRBV13 and TRBJ1-5, with D uncertain. CDR1 and CDR2 from the germline V gene are PRHDT and FYEKMQ (reference sequence). The CDR3 covers 11 residues. Between the trimmed V and J ends, which lost 3 bases and 7 bases, there was a span of 4 bases. The DNA of the CDR3 is TGTGCCAGCAGCTTTGTCCAGCCCCAGCATTTT. Residues: CASSFVQPQHF.

This clone was seen once. V usage is TRBV29-1 and J usage is TRBJ2-7; 7 bases are a match to TRBD1. Germline CDR1 is SQVTM and CDR2 is ANQGSEA. With 1 base clipped from V and 4 bases from J, the junction kept 7 bases outside the gene matches. This CDR3 comprises 14 residues. The CDR3 DNA reads as TGCAGCGTTGAAGTTGGGGACAGAAATTACGAGCAGTACTTC. This gives the protein CSVEVGDRNYEQYF.

This clone was seen a few times. V and J are TRBV4-3 and TRBJ2-2, with D unclear. V was cut by 3 bases and J by 5 bases, with 10 bases left in between. The CDR3 length is 14 residues. Germline V gives CDR1 LGHNA, CDR2 YSLEER. CDR3 sequence (DNA): TGCGCCAGCAGCCATCCGACGGGTACCGGGGAGCTGTTTTTT. Residues: CASSHPTGTGELFF.

This rearrangement joins TRBV15 to TRBJ1-5; 9 bases are shared with TRBD1. The germline V gene encodes CDR1 LNHNV and CDR2 YYDKDF (reference sequence). The CDR3 length is 17 residues. The ends lost 0 bases at V and 6 bases at J; junction bases unmatched: 9. CDR3 bases: TGTGCCACCAGCAGAGATATATCCCGGACAGGGGCTCAGCCCCAGCATTTT. This encodes CATSRDISRTGAQPQHF.

V gene TRBV6-5 combines with J gene TRBJ1-2; D uncertain. CDR1 is MNHEY, CDR2 SVGAGI, per germline. V lost 5 bases, J lost 8 bases, and 15 bases lay in between. This CDR3 has 13 residues. DNA of the CDR3: TGTGCCAGCAGTGCCCTTAAAATTATCGGCTACACCTTC. Protein product: CASSALKIIGYTF.

This clone was counted a few times. This rearrangement joins TRBV7-2 to TRBJ2-1, with 9 positions matching TRBD1. The CDR3 sequence is 16 residues long. Looked up from germline, CDR1 is SGHTA and CDR2 is FQGNSA. The J segment lost 3 bases and the V segment lost 6 bases, leaving 9 bases of the junction unmatched. CDR3 amino acids: CASRDQQGAIYNEQFF. The CDR3 region has the DNA TGTGCCAGCAGGGACCAACAGGGGGCTATCTACAATGAGCAGTTCTTC.

This clone was found once. The chain recombines TRBV9 with TRBJ2-1, with D possibly being TRBD1 (5 bases). CDR3 length equals 15 residues. From germline, CDR1 is SGDLS and CDR2 YYNGEE. Trimming took 4 bases from V and 8 from J, leaving 19 bases between them. In nucleotides, the CDR3 is TGTGCCAGCAGCCCAGGGTTCCGGGCAGGCTATGAGCAGTTCTTC. Its protein is CASSPGFRAGYEQFF.

The chain uses TRBV27 and TRBJ2-5; TRBD1 is a possible D gene (5 bases). Between the trimmed V and J ends, which lost 2 bases and 4 bases, there was a span of 8 bases. The length of the CDR3 is 13 residues. CDR1 and CDR2 from the germline V gene are MNHEY and SMNVEV (reference sequence). The CDR3 nucleotides read TGTGCCAGCAGTTTAAGGGGCCGAGAGACCCAGTACTTC. Residues: CASSLRGRETQYF.